Presented here are 5 T cell receptor beta chains from one specimen sequenced in a study of a mutant IDH1 vaccine in newly diagnosed glioma. The antigens these receptors bind are not known. Sample time point: week 11, during vaccination. A 20-mer mutant IDH1 peptide at 300 ug was injected subcutaneously with topical imiquimod. Sequenced by immunoSEQ multiplex PCR; TCRdb stores in-frame clones only, minus some. The data show 31,000 or so clones, with around 78% seen just once and more than 20% held by the top ten. Specimen: PBMCs, collected from a glioma patient whose treatment included an IDH1 peptide vaccine. The receptors were gathered from a man between 25 and 39 years old with glioma.

The chain links TRBV27 to TRBJ2-2; D tentatively reads TRBD1 or TRBD2 (6 bases each). The CDR3 runs 15 residues. Deletions cut 4 bases from V and 2 bases from J, with 11 bases between. CDR1 is MNHEY and CDR2 is SMNVEV in the germline V gene (reference sequence). CDR3 residues: CASSSRGENTGELFF. CDR3 nucleotides: TGTGCCAGCAGTTCGAGGGGGGAAAACACCGGGGAGCTGTTTTTT.

The chain has TRBV5-1 and TRBJ1-4; no clear D. The germline V gene has CDR1 SGHRS and CDR2 YFSETQ. The CDR3 runs to 14 residues. Trimming cost V 2 bases and J 7 bases, with 12 bases left between them. The CDR3 bases are TGCGCCAGCAGCTTTCGTGACCTTAGTGAAAAACTGTTTTTT. Translation gives CASSFRDLSEKLFF.

The chain employs TRBV4-3 and TRBJ1-4; D call uncertain. The CDR3 covers 15 residues. The V end lost 0 bases, the J end lost 8 bases, and 13 bases lay between the germline ends. CDR1 LGHNA and CDR2 YSLEER come from the germline V gene. The CDR3 DNA sequence: TGCGCCAGCAGCCAAGATCAGGCGCCGCGGGAAAAACTGTTTTTT. Protein product: CASSQDQAPREKLFF.

This chain joins TRBV19 and TRBJ1-5; possibly TRBD1 for D (5 bases). The CDR3 extends over 17 amino acids. V was cut by 7 bases and J by 0 bases, with 19 bases left in between. Germline CDR1 LNHDA, CDR2 SQIVND (reference sequence). The CDR3, as DNA: TGTGCCAGTACCGAGGGGCAGGGTGGAATTAGCAATCAGCCCCAGCATTTT. Encoded protein: CASTEGQGGISNQPQHF.

The count of this clone is one. The rearrangement joins TRBV6-5 to TRBJ1-3; D possibly corresponds to TRBD1 (6 bases). CDR1 MNHEY and CDR2 SVGAGI come from the germline V gene. CDR3 length: 15 amino acids. V was clipped by 4 bases and J by 3 bases, with 13 bases between them. The CDR3 DNA reads TGTGCCAGCAGTTCTCCAGGGGCGAGTGGAAACACCATATATTTT. It codes for CASSSPGASGNTIYF.